The text below deals with one T cell receptor (beta chain). Per the germline V gene, CDR1 is MNHEY and CDR2 is SMNVEV (reference sequence). V dropped 6 bases and J dropped 5 bases, with 14 bases sitting between them. The CDR3 sequence is 14 residues long. The source of the sample is a study of blood T cell repertoires in COVID-19. As for the study in general: Donors in Cohort 3 who had recovered were those with two negative PCRs, healthcare professional clearance, or resolution of their symptoms. From the United States, Italy and Spain came samples of acute and convalescent COVID-19.

Produced via immunoSEQ multiplex PCR; TCRdb's table is partial and in-frame only. Here the sample spans about 280,000 clones, 88% being singletons. The specimen sequenced was PBMCs or T cells enriched from blood (not recorded which). The chain combines TRBV27 with TRBJ2-1, with a tentative D call TRBD2 (6 bases). This receptor was taken from a woman aged 60-75 years in a cohort exposed to, infected with or recovered from COVID-19 (not recorded which). The CDR3 DNA sequence: TGTGCCAGCAGGCGCGCGGGGCTTGACAATGAGCAGTTCTTC. Amino acid sequence: CASRRAGLDNEQFF.